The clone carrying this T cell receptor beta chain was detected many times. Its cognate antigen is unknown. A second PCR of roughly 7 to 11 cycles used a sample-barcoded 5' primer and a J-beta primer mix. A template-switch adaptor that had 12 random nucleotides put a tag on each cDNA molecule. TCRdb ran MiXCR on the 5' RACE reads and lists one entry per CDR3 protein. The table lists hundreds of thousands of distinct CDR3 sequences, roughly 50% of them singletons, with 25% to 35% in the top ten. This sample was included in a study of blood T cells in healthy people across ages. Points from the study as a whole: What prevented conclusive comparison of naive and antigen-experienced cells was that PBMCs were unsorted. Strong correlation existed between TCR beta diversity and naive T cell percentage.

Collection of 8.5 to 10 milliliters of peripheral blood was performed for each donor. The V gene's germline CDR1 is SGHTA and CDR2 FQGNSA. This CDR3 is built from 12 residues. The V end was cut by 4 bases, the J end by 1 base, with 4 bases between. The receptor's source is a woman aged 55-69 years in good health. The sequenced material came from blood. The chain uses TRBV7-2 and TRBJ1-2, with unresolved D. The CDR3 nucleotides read TGTGCCAGCAGCTCCCTTAACTATGGCTACACCTTC. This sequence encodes CASSSLNYGYTF.